The 18 T cell receptor beta chains given below trace back to one sample, sequenced in a study of T-cell memory formation after mild COVID-19. TCRdb itself ran the 5' RACE reads through MiXCR, one entry per CDR3 protein. The table has approximately 150,000 distinct CDR3 sequences, approximately 15% seen once; the top ten hold around 14%. What was sequenced was PBMCs or a T cell subset sorted from them (not recorded which). The receptor source for this set is an adult woman who had mild COVID-19 (a few samples of this study predate the infection). Cell type and time point are not known.

V gene TRBV6-5 combines with J gene TRBJ2-1, with D perhaps TRBD1 or TRBD2 (7 bases each). The ends were cut back, 8 bases at V and 3 bases at J, with 17 bases in the middle. The CDR3 consists of 15 residues. Germline-derived CDR1 and CDR2 are MNHEY and SVGAGI. The CDR3 DNA sequence: TGTGCCAGCTCCCGCCAGGGGGGGGGCTACAATGAGCAGTTCTTC. It encodes CASSRQGGGYNEQFF.

The J gene is TRBJ2-4, the V gene TRBV4-3; no firm D call. CDR3 length: 19 residues. With 0 bases removed from V and 0 bases from J, the gap between germline ends came to 18 bases. Germline V CDR1 and CDR2: LGHNA, YSLEER. The CDR3 is CASSQEPAAATLAKNIQYF. The CDR3 coding sequence is TGCGCCAGCAGCCAAGAACCTGCGGCGGCCACTCTAGCCAAAAACATTCAGTACTTC.

J is TRBJ2-5 and V is TRBV5-1; D possibly corresponds to TRBD1 (6 bases). V lost 4 bases to trimming and J lost 7 bases, with 17 bases between them. CDR3 length equals 14 residues. The V gene's germline CDR1 is SGHRS and CDR2 YFSETQ. CDR3 DNA sequence: TGCGCCAGCAGCAAAAGACAGGAAGGGGGGACCCAGTACTTC. Translation gives CASSKRQEGGTQYF.

The chain joins TRBV9 to TRBJ1-3; D gene unclear. The CDR3 has 16 amino acids. Germline assignment: CDR1 SGDLS and CDR2 YYNGEE. V shed 0 bases and J shed 0 bases, with 10 bases lying between them. In DNA form, the CDR3 reads TGTGCCAGCAGCGTAGTACCGCGGAGCTCTGGAAACACCATATATTTT. The encoded protein is CASSVVPRSSGNTIYF. The full variable domain, rest sourced from reference TRBV9 and TRBJ1-3, is DSGVTQTPKHLITATGQRVTLRCSPRSGDLSVYWYQQSLDQGLQFLIQYYNGEERAKGNILERFSAQQFPDLHSELNLSSLELGDSALYFCASSVVPRSSGNTIYFGEGSWLTVV.

The rearrangement joins TRBV27 to TRBJ2-5; 7 bases agree with TRBD1. Trimming at V came to 5 bases and at J to 4 bases, leaving 13 bases not matched to a gene. The CDR3 has 16 residues. Germline V gene lookup returns CDR1 MNHEY and CDR2 SMNVEV (reference sequence). The CDR3 DNA reads as TGTGCCAGCAGTAAACTGACAGGGTTTTTAGCAGAGACCCAGTACTTC. Residues: CASSKLTGFLAETQYF.

The V call is TRBV6-5, the J call TRBJ1-6; 8 bases align to TRBD1. Trimming took 6 bases from V and 12 from J; bases not matched to a gene: 10. The CDR3 has 14 residues. Germline CDR1 and CDR2: MNHEY and SVGAGI. The CDR3 loop reads CASSQDREIQPLHF. The CDR3 DNA is TGTGCCAGCAGCCAGGACAGGGAAATTCAACCCCTCCACTTT.

This clonotype has just a few counts. The CDR3 nucleotides read TGCGCCAGCAGCTTGGGTTCGCGGGAGATAGCCAAAAACATTCAGTACTTC. As protein: CASSLGSREIAKNIQYF. The chain combines TRBV5-1 with TRBJ2-4; 7 bases line up with TRBD2. J lost 0 bases, V lost 0 bases, and 6 bases had no gene match. The CDR3 contains 17 residues. CDR1 is SGHRS, CDR2 YFSETQ, per germline.

This clonotype has a handful of counts. The chain recombines TRBV24-1 with TRBJ2-3; 9 positions agree with TRBD1. The length of the CDR3 is 17 residues. The trim removed 3 bases at V and 5 bases at J, leaving 11 bases unmatched. Germline-derived CDR1 and CDR2 are KGHDR and SFDVKD. The CDR3 region is CATSDPSGQGRRDTQYF. CDR3 coding DNA: TGTGCCACCAGTGATCCTTCGGGACAGGGACGTCGAGATACGCAGTATTTT.

The gene calls are TRBV5-6 and TRBJ2-1, with D tentatively TRBD2 (7 bases). This CDR3 is built from 16 residues. V lost 4 bases, J lost 7 bases, and 21 bases lay in between. The V gene's germline CDR1 is SGHDT and CDR2 YYEEEE. CDR3 sequence reads: CASSPGGGGLLNEQFF. The CDR3 nucleotides are TGTGCCAGCAGCCCCGGAGGCGGGGGCCTATTGAATGAGCAGTTCTTC.

The genes are TRBV12-3 or TRBV12-4 and TRBJ1-1, with a possible D match to TRBD1 (5 bases). Trimming shortened V by 4 bases and J by 5 bases, and 14 bases separated the two germline ends. The CDR3 has 14 amino acids. The CDR3 loop is CASSSARVGTEAFF. In DNA, the CDR3 is TGTGCCAGCAGTTCAGCCAGGGTAGGGACTGAAGCTTTCTTT.

Remarks on this clonotype: One end of the junction varies from germline; a read error may be responsible. The chain uses TRBV9 and TRBJ1-5; TRBD1 matches at 9 bases. The CDR3 sequence is 15 residues long. Germline CDR1 reads SGDLS; CDR2 reads YYNGEE. For the CDR3, the DNA is TGTGCCAGCAGCCCGACAGGGGGGAGCAATCAGCCACAGCATTTT. This codes for CASSPTGGSNQPQHF. The complete variable domain, with remaining parts taken from reference TRBV9 and TRBJ1-5, reads DSGVTQTPKHLITATGQRVTLRCSPRSGDLSVYWYQQSLDQGLQFLIQYYNGEERAKGNILERFSAQQFPDLHSELNLSSLELGDSALYFCASSPTGGSNQPQHFGDGTRLSIL.

This clonotype showed up just a few times. V gene TRBV7-3 combines with J gene TRBJ1-1; D gene ambiguous. Germline-derived CDR1 and CDR2 are SGHTA and FQGTGA. The ends were cut back, 10 bases at V and 2 bases at J, with 17 bases in the middle. This CDR3 has 14 residues. The DNA for the CDR3 is TGTGCCACTAGCGGTTGGGCAACTAACACTGAAGCTTTCTTT. This codes for CATSGWATNTEAFF.

The J gene is TRBJ2-1, the V gene TRBV12-3 or TRBV12-4; D is perhaps TRBD1 or TRBD2 (5 bases each). The CDR3 totals 17 residues. V lost 4 bases, J lost 6 bases, and 22 bases lay in between. As DNA, the CDR3 is TGTGCCAGCAGTTCACTTTTGAGGGGCGCGTCCATCAATGAGCAGTTCTTC. Translation: CASSSLLRGASINEQFF.

The rearrangement joins TRBV30 to TRBJ1-1; 7 bases line up with TRBD1. The V gene end was trimmed by 2 bases and the J gene end by 5 bases; junction bases not matched to a gene: 5. In germline, CDR1 is GTSNPN, CDR2 SVGIG (reference sequence). The CDR3 loop spans 13 amino acids. CDR3 nucleotide sequence: TGTGCCTGGAGTTTCACAGGGGAAACTGAAGCTTTCTTT. It encodes CAWSFTGETEAFF.

This chain links TRBV12-3 or TRBV12-4 with TRBJ1-4; possibly TRBD1 for D (5 bases). This CDR3 contains 15 residues. Trimming removed 4 bases from V and 1 base from J, with 10 bases in between. The CDR3 region has the DNA TGTGCCAGCAGTTACCGGGACCTAACTAATGAAAAACTGTTTTTT. Its protein product is CASSYRDLTNEKLFF.

This clonotype was counted a few times. The J gene is TRBJ2-1, the V gene TRBV29-1, with D maybe TRBD1 (7 bases). The CDR3 loop spans 16 amino acids. V shed 0 bases and J shed 7 bases, with 19 bases lying between them. Germline assignment: CDR1 SQVTM and CDR2 ANQGSEA. The CDR3 coding sequence is TGCAGCGTTGAAGATCTGGAGGGGGCGGGCCGAAATGAGCAGTTCTTC. The encoded protein is CSVEDLEGAGRNEQFF.

The chain employs TRBV7-3 and TRBJ2-1; TRBD2 might be the D (6 bases). Germline CDR1 is SGHTA and CDR2 is FQGTGA. The germline V and J ends were trimmed by 5 bases and 11 bases, with 16 bases remaining between them. The CDR3 runs to 13 residues. CDR3: CASSPQGAGKQFF. CDR3 nucleotides: TGTGCCAGCAGCCCCCAAGGAGCGGGCAAGCAGTTCTTC.

The chain has TRBV6-2 or TRBV6-3 and TRBJ2-1; 11 nucleotides align to TRBD2. Germline assignment: CDR1 MNHEY and CDR2 SVGEGT. J lost 4 bases, V lost 6 bases, and 5 bases had no gene match. The CDR3 spans 15 residues. CDR3: CASSPIAGGYNEQFF. As DNA, the CDR3 is TGTGCCAGCAGCCCAATAGCGGGAGGGTACAATGAGCAGTTCTTC.